This T cell receptor beta chain is from a study of identical twins. The study's findings and limits: Out-of-frame alpha sequences shared by twins were enriched for low generation probability. Twins shared beta out-of-frame sequences in excess, but this excess was weaker.

The donor group consisted entirely of healthy Caucasians. The V gene lost 0 bases and the J gene lost 4 bases, with 10 bases spanning the gap. Germline V gives CDR1 SGHTA, CDR2 FQGNSA. The CDR3 is 14 residues long. A single record per CDR3 protein comes from TCRdb applying MiXCR to the 5' RACE reads. The table includes 270,000 or so distinct CDR3 sequences, around 8.8% detected once. This clonotype was detected a few times. What it binds is unknown. This same sample was also taken into another study, of yellow fever vaccine responses in identical twins.

The V and J genes are TRBV7-2 and TRBJ2-7; no reliable D call. Sequenced sample: CD8+ T cells sorted from blood. The clonotype was recovered from a woman aged 18-29 years in good health. This CDR3 is CASSLAGGEYEQYF. In nucleotides, the CDR3 is TGTGCCAGCAGCTTAGCCGGTGGCGAATACGAGCAGTACTTC. The full variable domain, completed using reference TRBV7-2 and TRBJ2-7, is GAGVSQSPSNKVTEKGKDVELRCDPISGHTALYWYRQSLGQGLEFLIYFQGNSAPDKSGLPSDRFSAERTGGSVSTLTIQRTQQEDSAVYLCASSLAGGEYEQYFGPGTRLTVT.